This T cell receptor (beta chain) was observed in a study of metastatic and nonmetastatic thyroid tumors (dated by TCRdb to between 2020 and 2021). Regarding the complete study: The researchers compared repertoires between peripheral blood samples and tumor or nodule tissue samples from patients with malignant or benign thyroid disease. General findings and caveats noted by the study authors: In both blood and tumor samples, TCR beta diversity was reported to be significantly higher in malignant tumors than in benign nodules.

Of note for this clone: What antigen it recognizes has not been identified. It may be a read error: a sequence one base away is much more abundant.

None of the patients had been given any treatment before thyroid surgery. Patient clinical samples collected from about 2011 to 2018 were retrospectively analysed using T-cell receptor beta sequencing. Its CDR3 holds 15 amino acids, cysteine through phenylalanine. Of all the DNA, just the CDR3 is kept, 45 bases in frame from base 1. Trimming removed 6 bases from V and 0 bases from J, leaving 9 bases between the germline ends. The germline V gene specifies SNHLY as CDR1 and FYNNEI as CDR2. Receptor libraries were prepared by PCR. Data came from an Illumina HiSeq 4000. High-throughput sequencing was used to profile the TCR beta-chain CDR3 region of every patient. From the authors' description of their analysis: CDR3 differences across clinicopathological groups were used to build a classifier for discriminating distant-metastatic papillary thyroid cancer patients. The Shannon index was used to measure repertoire diversity, and the Morisita-Horn index was used to measure how similar tumor and blood repertoires were. Using fastp trimming at Q25 and MiXCR clonotype assembly, TCRdb reanalyzed the public sequencing data and kept in-frame beta chains. What appears here as the V and J calls and clone size reflects TCRdb's work, not the paper's. For this sample the table gives roughly 53,000 clones, of which roughly 20% were detected only once. 4% to 5% of the sample comes from the top ten.

The V and J genes are TRBV2 and TRBJ2-6, with no confidently assigned D gene. Input material: blood. This receptor was obtained from a female donor with papillary thyroid cancer or a benign thyroid nodule (not recorded which). Some clones in this sample may be carry-over from other donors' samples. The DNA sequence is given as TGTGCCAGCAGCCCTCGGTGCTCTGGGGCCAACGTCCTGACTTTC. The encoded protein is CASSPRCSGANVLTF.